The subject of this entry is one T cell receptor beta chain. Its antigen is not yet known. No much larger clone is present one base from it, and per-base qualities are unavailable. Sample treatment or condition, as interpreted from the label and publication: in vitro stimulation with specific CMV peptide epitopes to enrich CMV-specific T cells. TCRdb names Illumina HiSeq 1500 as the instrument used. TCRdb reanalyzed the raw reads on its own, using fastp at Q25 for trimming and MiXCR for clone calling, and kept in-frame beta chains. For every CDR3 protein sequence, its rows merge into one entry that carries the most common genes and DNA. The sample table shows some 500,000 distinct CDR3 sequences, and 33% are seen once. The biggest ten clones account for about 17% of the sample. The source of the sample is a study of T cell repertoires in cytomegalovirus infection (dated by TCRdb to about 2019). In terms of the full investigation: Alongside well-studied HLA-B-restricted epitopes, the peptide stimulations were aimed at recently identified HLA-C-restricted CMV epitopes, whose presentation resists viral immunomodulation. Because public TCR beta signatures pointed to carriage of CMV infection together with the matching HLA type, the HLA type of each donor mattered for the analysis. What the study reported, not specific to this receptor: In both this cohort and an independent cohort of 350 or so donors, the cumulative frequency of public TCR beta family members distinguished carriers of CMV infection plus the relevant HLA type. In the ex vivo response, HLA-C-restricted CMV-specific TCR beta clonotypes were dominant, and in two of eight donors the single most frequent clonotype came from this HLA-C-restricted group.

Taken from cysteine to phenylalanine, the CDR3 has 15 residues. Solely the CDR3 DNA is kept, with 45 bases framed from the first base. From the germline V gene (reference sequence), CDR1 is LNHDA and CDR2 is SQIVND. A distance of 14 bases separates the germline ends of V and J, which lose 5 bases and 4 bases respectively. This TCR was recovered from a human donor in good health (CMV status not recorded). Some clones in this sample may be carry-over from other donors' samples. The chain uses TRBV19 and TRBJ1-4, with TRBD1 as a weak D call on 5 bases. The specimen was cultured PBMCs, collected from culture after CMV antigen stimulation. Here is the DNA: TGTGCCAGTAGTCCCCGCTGGGGGGGTAATGAAAAACTGTTTTTT. Its protein is CASSPRWGGNEKLFF.